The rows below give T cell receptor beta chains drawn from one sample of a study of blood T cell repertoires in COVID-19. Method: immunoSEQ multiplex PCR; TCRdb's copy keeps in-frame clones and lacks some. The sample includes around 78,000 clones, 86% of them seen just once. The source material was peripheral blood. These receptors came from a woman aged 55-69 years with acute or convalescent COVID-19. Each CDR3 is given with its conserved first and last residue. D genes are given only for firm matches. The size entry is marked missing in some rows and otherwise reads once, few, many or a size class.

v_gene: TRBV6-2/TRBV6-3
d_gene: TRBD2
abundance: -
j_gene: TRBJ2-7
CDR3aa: CASSYSLAGGPEEQYF
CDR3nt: TGTGCCAGCAGTTACTCCCTAGCGGGGGGGCCGGAGGAGCAGTACTTC

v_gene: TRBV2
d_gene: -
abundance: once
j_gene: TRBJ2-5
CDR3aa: CASIWLTGETQYF
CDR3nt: TGTGCCAGCATTTGGTTGACAGGAGAGACCCAGTACTTC

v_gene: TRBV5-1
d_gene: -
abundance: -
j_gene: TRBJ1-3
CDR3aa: CASSLEQGRSGNTIYF
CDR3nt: TGCGCCAGCAGCTTGGAACAGGGCCGCTCTGGAAACACCATATATTTT

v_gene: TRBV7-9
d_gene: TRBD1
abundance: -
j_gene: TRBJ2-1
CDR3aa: CASSSDRAHEQFF
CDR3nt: TGTGCCAGCAGCTCCGACAGGGCTCATGAGCAGTTCTTC

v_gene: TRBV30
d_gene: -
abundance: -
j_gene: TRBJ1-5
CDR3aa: CAWSRGARSNQPQHF
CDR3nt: TGTGCCTGGAGTCGGGGGGCAAGAAGCAATCAGCCCCAGCATTTT

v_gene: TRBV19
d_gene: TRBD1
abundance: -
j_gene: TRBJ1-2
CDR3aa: CASRRTGAYGYTF
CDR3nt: TGTGCCAGTAGGAGGACAGGGGCCTATGGCTACACCTTC

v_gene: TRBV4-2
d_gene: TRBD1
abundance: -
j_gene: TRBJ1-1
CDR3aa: CASSQEGAGGVTEAFF
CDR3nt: TGTGCCAGCAGCCAAGAAGGGGCAGGGGGCGTGACTGAAGCTTTCTTT

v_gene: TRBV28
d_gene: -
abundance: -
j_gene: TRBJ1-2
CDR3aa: CASSPGTPNYGYTF
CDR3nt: TGTGCCAGCAGTCCCGGGACACCTAACTATGGCTACACCTTC

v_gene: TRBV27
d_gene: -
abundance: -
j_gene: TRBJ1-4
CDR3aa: CAPTVSTNEKLFF
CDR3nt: TGTGCCCCCACGGTGTCAACTAATGAAAAACTGTTTTTT

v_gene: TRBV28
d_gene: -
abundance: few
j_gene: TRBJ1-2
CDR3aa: CASSWGREGGYTF
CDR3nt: TGTGCCAGCAGTTGGGGTCGCGAGGGCGGCTACACCTTC

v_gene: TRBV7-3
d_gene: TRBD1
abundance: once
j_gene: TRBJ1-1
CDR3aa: CASSYDRGTEAFF
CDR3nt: TGTGCCAGCAGCTACGACAGGGGCACTGAAGCTTTCTTT

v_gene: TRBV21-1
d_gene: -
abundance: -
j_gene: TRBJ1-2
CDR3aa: CASSKGTGGGYGYTF
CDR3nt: TGTGCCAGCAGCAAAGGGACAGGGGGCGGCTATGGCTACACCTTC

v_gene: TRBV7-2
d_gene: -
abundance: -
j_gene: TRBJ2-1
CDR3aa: CASSLGRNSNEQFF
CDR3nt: TGTGCCAGCAGCTTAGGGCGGAACTCCAATGAGCAGTTCTTC

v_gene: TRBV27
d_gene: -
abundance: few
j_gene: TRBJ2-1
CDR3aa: CASTGIGSYNEQFF
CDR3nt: TGTGCCAGCACAGGGATAGGGTCCTACAATGAGCAGTTCTTC

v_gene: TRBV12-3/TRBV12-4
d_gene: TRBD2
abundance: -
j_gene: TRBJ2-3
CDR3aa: CASSQGLAGQYF
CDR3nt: TGTGCCAGCAGCCAGGGACTAGCGGGGCAGTATTTT

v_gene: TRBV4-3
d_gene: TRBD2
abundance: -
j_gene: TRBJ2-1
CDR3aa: CASSHHTGTSGRSNEQFF
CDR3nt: TGCGCCAGCAGCCACCACACCGGGACTAGCGGGAGGAGCAATGAGCAGTTCTTC

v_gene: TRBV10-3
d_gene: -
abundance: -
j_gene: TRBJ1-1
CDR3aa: CAISESRGPIMNTEAFF
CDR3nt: TGTGCCATCAGTGAGTCGAGAGGTCCAATTATGAACACTGAAGCTTTCTTT

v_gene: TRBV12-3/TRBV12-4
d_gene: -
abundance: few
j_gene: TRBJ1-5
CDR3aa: CASSLSEQPQHF
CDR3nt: TGTGCCAGCAGTTTAAGTGAGCAGCCCCAGCATTTT

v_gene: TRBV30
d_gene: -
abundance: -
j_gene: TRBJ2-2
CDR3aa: CAWSVGRVTGELFF
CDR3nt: TGTGCCTGGAGTGTTGGCAGGGTCACCGGGGAGCTGTTTTTT

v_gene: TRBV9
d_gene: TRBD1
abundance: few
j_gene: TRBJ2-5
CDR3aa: CASSWTGNQETQYF
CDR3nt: TGTGCCAGCAGCTGGACAGGAAACCAAGAGACCCAGTACTTC

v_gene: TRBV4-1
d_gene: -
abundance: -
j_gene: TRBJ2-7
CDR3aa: CASSQASPLEAYEQYF
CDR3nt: TGCGCCAGCAGCCAAGCCAGCCCCCTTGAGGCCTACGAGCAGTACTTC

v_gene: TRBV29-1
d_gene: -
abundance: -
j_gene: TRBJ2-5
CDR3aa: CSDRQGGRETQYF
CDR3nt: TGCAGCGACCGACAGGGAGGTAGAGAGACCCAGTACTTC

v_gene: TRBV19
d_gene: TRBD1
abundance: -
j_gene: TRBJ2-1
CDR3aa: CASSIRADRGYANEQFF
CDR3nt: TGTGCCAGTAGTATCAGGGCGGACAGGGGGTACGCTAATGAGCAGTTCTTC

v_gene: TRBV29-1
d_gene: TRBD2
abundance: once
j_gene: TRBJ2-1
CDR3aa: CSVERGLGNNEQFF
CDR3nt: TGCAGCGTTGAGAGGGGACTAGGGAACAATGAGCAGTTCTTC

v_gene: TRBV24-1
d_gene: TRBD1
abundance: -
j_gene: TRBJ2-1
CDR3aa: CATSDFGQGDYNEQFF
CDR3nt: TGTGCCACCAGTGACTTCGGACAGGGCGACTACAATGAGCAGTTCTTC

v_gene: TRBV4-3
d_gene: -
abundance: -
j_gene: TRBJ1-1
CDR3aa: CASSQEAEGRAFF
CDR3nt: TGCGCCAGCAGCCAAGAAGCGGAGGGAAGGGCTTTCTTT

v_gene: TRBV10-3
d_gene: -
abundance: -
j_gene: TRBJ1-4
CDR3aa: CAISDQGNEKLFF
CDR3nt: TGTGCCATCAGTGACCAGGGTAATGAAAAACTGTTTTTT

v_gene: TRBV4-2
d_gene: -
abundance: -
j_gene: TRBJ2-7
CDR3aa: CARPRTEECSYEQYF
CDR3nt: TGTGCCAGACCCAGGACAGAAGAATGCTCCTACGAGCAGTACTTC

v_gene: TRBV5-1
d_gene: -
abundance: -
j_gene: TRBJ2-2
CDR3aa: CASSLGTANTGELFF
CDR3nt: TGCGCCAGCAGCTTGGGGACAGCGAACACCGGGGAGCTGTTTTTT

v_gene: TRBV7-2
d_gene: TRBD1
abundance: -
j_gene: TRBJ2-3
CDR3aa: CASSLDRDSPTSTDTQYF
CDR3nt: TGTGCCAGCAGCTTAGACCGGGACAGTCCTACTAGCACAGATACGCAGTATTTT

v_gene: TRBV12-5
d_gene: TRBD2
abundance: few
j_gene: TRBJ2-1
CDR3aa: CASGSLAGGSYNEQFF
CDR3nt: TGTGCTAGTGGTTCGTTAGCGGGGGGGTCCTACAATGAGCAGTTCTTC

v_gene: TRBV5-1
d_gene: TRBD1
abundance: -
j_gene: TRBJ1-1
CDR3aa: CASSQGQANTEAFF
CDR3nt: TGCGCCAGCAGCCAGGGACAGGCCAACACTGAAGCTTTCTTT

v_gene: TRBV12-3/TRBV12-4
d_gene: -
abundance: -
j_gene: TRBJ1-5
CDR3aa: CASSRLRDQPQHF
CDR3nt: TGTGCCAGCAGTCGATTGCGGGATCAGCCCCAGCATTTT

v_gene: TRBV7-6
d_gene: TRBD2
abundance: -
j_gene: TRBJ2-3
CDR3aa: CASSLRRESDTQYF
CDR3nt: TGTGCCAGCAGCTTACGGCGGGAGTCGGATACGCAGTATTTT

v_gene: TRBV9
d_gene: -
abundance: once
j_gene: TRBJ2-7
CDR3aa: CASSVDSLSSYEQYF
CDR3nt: TGTGCCAGCAGCGTTGACAGTTTGAGCTCCTACGAGCAGTACTTC

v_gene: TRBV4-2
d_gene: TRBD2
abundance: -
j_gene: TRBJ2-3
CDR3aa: CASSQDSGGRGTDTQYF
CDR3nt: TGTGCCAGCAGCCAAGATAGCGGCGGGAGGGGGACAGATACGCAGTATTTT

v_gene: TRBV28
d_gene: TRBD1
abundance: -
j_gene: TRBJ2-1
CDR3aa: CATTGVSLEQFF
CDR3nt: TGTGCCACCACAGGGGTGAGTCTTGAGCAGTTCTTC

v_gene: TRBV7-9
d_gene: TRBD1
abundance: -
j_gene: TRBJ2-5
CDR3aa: CASSLGGQGMWQETQYF
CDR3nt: TGTGCCAGCAGCTTAGGAGGACAGGGGATGTGGCAAGAGACCCAGTACTTC

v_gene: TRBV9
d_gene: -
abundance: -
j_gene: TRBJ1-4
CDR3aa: CASSVGGGKLFF
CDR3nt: TGTGCCAGCAGCGTAGGAGGGGGAAAACTGTTTTTT

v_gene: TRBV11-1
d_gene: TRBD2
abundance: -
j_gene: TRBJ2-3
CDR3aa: CASSRTSGRGTDTQYF
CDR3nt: TGTGCCAGCAGCCGGACTAGCGGGAGGGGGACAGATACGCAGTATTTT

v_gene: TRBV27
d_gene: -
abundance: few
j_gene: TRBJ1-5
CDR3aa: CASSLRLGLPQHF
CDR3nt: TGTGCCAGCAGCCTTAGATTGGGGCTACCCCAGCATTTT

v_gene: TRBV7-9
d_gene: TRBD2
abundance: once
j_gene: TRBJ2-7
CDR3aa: CASTTSGVEEQYF
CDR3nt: TGTGCCAGCACCACTAGCGGGGTCGAGGAGCAGTACTTC

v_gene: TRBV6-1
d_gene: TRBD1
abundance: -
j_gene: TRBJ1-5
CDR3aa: CASSAPGQGDYSNQPQHF
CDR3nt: TGTGCCAGCAGTGCTCCGGGACAGGGGGATTATAGCAATCAGCCCCAGCATTTT

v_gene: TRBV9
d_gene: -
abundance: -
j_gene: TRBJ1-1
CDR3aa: CASSVNSIQTEAFF
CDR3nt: TGTGCCAGCAGCGTAAACAGCATACAAACTGAAGCTTTCTTT

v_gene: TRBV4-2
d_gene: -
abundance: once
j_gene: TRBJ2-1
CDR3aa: CASSPTLAPDNEQFF
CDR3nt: TGTGCCAGCAGCCCTACACTAGCCCCGGACAATGAGCAGTTCTTC

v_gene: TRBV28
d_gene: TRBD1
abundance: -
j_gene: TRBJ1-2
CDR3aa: CASSFQTGISGYTF
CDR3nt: TGTGCCAGCAGTTTCCAGACAGGGATTAGTGGCTACACCTTC

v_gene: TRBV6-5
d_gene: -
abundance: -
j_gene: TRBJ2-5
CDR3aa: CASTRQLQETQYF
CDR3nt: TGTGCCAGCACCAGACAGCTACAAGAGACCCAGTACTTC

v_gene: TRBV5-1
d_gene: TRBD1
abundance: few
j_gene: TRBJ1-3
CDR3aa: CASSFRQGGNTIYF
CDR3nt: TGCGCCAGCAGCTTTAGACAGGGTGGAAACACCATATATTTT

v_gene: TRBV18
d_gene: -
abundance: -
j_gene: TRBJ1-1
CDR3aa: CASSWDKNTEAFF
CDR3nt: TGTGCCAGCTCATGGGACAAGAACACTGAAGCTTTCTTT

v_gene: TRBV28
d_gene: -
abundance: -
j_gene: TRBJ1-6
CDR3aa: CATCTNQGAYDPLHF
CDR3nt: TGTGCCACGTGTACCAATCAAGGGGCCTACGATCCCCTCCACTTT

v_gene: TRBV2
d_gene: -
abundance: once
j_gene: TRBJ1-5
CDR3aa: CASRKGDLGQPQHF
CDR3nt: TGTGCCAGCAGAAAAGGAGACTTGGGTCAGCCCCAGCATTTT

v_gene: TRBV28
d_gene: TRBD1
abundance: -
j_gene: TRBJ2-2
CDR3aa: CASSFGQGVGGELFF
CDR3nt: TGTGCCAGCAGTTTCGGACAGGGGGTAGGCGGGGAGCTGTTTTTT

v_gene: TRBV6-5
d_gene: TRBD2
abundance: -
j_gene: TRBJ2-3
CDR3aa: CASSRIAGVPDTQYF
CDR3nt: TGTGCCAGCAGTCGGATAGCGGGGGTCCCGGATACGCAGTATTTT